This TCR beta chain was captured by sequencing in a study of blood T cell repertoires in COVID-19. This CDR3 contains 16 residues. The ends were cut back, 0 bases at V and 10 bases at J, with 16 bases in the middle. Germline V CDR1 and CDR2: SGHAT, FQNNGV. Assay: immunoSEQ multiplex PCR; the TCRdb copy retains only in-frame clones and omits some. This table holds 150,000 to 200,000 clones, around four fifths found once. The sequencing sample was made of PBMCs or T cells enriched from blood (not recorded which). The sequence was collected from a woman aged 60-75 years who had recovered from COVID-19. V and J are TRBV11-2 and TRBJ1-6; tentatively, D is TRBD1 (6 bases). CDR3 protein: CASSLEWQGNQSPLHF. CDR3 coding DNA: TGTGCCAGCAGCTTAGAGTGGCAGGGGAATCAGTCACCCCTCCACTTT.